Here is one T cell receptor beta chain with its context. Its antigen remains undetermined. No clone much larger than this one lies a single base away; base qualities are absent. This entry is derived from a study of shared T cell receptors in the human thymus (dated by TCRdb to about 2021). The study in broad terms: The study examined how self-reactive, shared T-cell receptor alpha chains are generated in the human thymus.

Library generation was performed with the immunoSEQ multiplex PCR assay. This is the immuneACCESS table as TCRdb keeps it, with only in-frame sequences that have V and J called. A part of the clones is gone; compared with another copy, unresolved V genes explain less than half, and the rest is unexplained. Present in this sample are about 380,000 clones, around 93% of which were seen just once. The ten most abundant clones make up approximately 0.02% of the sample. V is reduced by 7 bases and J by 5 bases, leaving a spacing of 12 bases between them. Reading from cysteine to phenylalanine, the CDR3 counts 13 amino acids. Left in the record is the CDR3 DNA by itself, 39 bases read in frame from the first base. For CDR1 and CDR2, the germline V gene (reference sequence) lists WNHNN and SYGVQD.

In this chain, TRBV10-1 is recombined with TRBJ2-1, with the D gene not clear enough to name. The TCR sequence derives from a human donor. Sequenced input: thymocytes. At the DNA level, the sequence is TGCGCCAGCAATTCCCTTGGTGACAATGAGCAGTTCTTC. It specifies CASNSLGDNEQFF.